A single sample gave rise to the 11 T cell receptor beta chains below, sequenced in a study of glioma-infiltrating T cells. TCR alpha and beta CDR3 regions were amplified from RNA using iRepertoire nested multiplex PCR. MiXCR, applied by TCRdb to the multiplex PCR reads, yields one record per CDR3 protein. The sample lists 300,000 to 400,000 distinct CDR3 sequences; more than 35% were seen once. The sequenced sample was glioma tissue, nonneoplastic brain tissue, or PBMCs (not recorded which). These TCRs come from a human donor with low-grade glioma or glioblastoma, undergoing nonglioma brain surgery, or in good health (not recorded which).

This chain uses TRBV27 with TRBJ1-3, with 8 bases fitting TRBD1. The CDR3 runs 16 residues. CDR1 is MNHEY, CDR2 SMNVEV, per germline (reference sequence). Losses at the gene ends were 6 bases for V and 2 bases for J; bases not matched to a gene: 9. CDR3 in DNA: TGTGCCAGCAGCCCCGGGGGACAGGACGCTGGAAACACCATATATTTT. This codes for CASSPGGQDAGNTIYF.

In this sample, this clonotype turned up many times. The final CDR3 position lacks the conserved phenylalanine or tryptophan, pointing to a likely read error. It is unclear where the CDR3 begins or ends on the DNA, so no DNA is shown, and the CDR3 is as TCRdb lists it. V gene TRBV20-1 combines with J gene TRBJ2-5; TRBD1 is the table's D call and was not checked against the DNA. The CDR3 contains 12 residues when both ends are counted. Per germline, CDR1 DFQATT and CDR2 SNEGSKA (reference sequence). The CDR3 sequence is CSARRDRYREGY.

DNA for the CDR3: TGTGCCAGCAGTAACCCGGGACAGGGAGACTATGGCTACACCTTC. Translating gives CASSNPGQGDYGYTF. V usage is TRBV6-1 and J usage is TRBJ1-2; 9 positions match TRBD1. The CDR3 is made up of 15 amino acids. The V segment lost 5 bases and the J segment 3 bases; nucleotides outside the gene matches: 7. Germline values: CDR1 MNHNS, CDR2 SASEGT.

There are a few counts of this clonotype. The CDR3 loop reads CASSFGTGAMNTEAFF. In nucleotides, the CDR3 is TGCGCCAGCAGCTTCGGGACAGGGGCTATGAACACTGAAGCTTTCTTT. The gene calls are TRBV5-1 and TRBJ1-1; 10 bases are a match to TRBD1. The V segment lost 2 bases and the J segment 0 bases; nucleotides outside the gene matches: 4. This CDR3 contains 16 residues. Germline V gene sequence: CDR1 SGHRS, CDR2 YFSETQ.

This clonotype was detected only once. A much larger clone sits a single nucleotide away, making a read error possible. The genes are TRBV20-1 and TRBJ2-3; tentative D call: TRBD2 (6 bases). Germline V CDR1 and CDR2: DFQATT, SNEGSKA (reference sequence). The CDR3 extends over 14 amino acids. The CDR3: CSATTGTYTGTQYF. In nucleotides, the CDR3 is TGCAGTGCTACGACCGGGACTTACACAGGTACGCAGTATTTT.

V gene TRBV24-1 combines with J gene TRBJ2-1; 8 bases line up with TRBD1. Unmatched junction bases numbered 8, after V lost 6 bases and J lost 5 bases. The CDR3 has 15 amino acids. The germline V gene has CDR1 KGHDR and CDR2 SFDVKD. CDR3 amino acids: CATSPGQGRHNEQFF. The CDR3 nucleotides are TGTGCCACCAGTCCTGGACAGGGTAGACACAATGAGCAGTTCTTC.

The V call is TRBV7-9, the J call TRBJ2-2; D ambiguous. Germline V gene lookup returns CDR1 SEHNR and CDR2 FQNEAQ (reference sequence). Trimming removed 1 base at V and 5 bases at J, with 2 bases between. The CDR3 runs to 12 residues. In DNA, the CDR3 is TGTGCCAGCAGCTTAGTTACCGGGGAGCTGTTTTTT. Protein sequence: CASSLVTGELFF.

The chain uses TRBV4-2 and TRBJ2-1; 9 positions match TRBD2. The CDR3 is 21 residues long. V lost 1 base, J lost 0 bases, and 16 bases stayed unmatched. Germline V gene data show CDR1 as LGHNA and CDR2 as YNFKEQ. CDR3 sequence reads: CASSQAPKGRRSGSSYNEQFF. CDR3 DNA sequence: TGTGCCAGCAGCCAAGCTCCAAAAGGGAGACGTAGCGGGAGCTCCTACAATGAGCAGTTCTTC.

This clonotype has a count of ten or more. The chain employs TRBV27 and TRBJ2-7; D is perhaps TRBD2 (6 bases). The germline V gene encodes CDR1 MNHEY and CDR2 SMNVEV (reference sequence). The CDR3 is made up of 12 amino acids. Trimming took 0 bases from V and 6 from J, leaving 6 bases between them. The CDR3 spells CASSLSGGEQYF. DNA of the CDR3: TGTGCCAGCAGTTTATCGGGGGGCGAGCAGTACTTC.

In this sample, this clonotype turned up a few times. The chain recombines TRBV7-2 with TRBJ2-3, with 7 bases aligning to TRBD2. V lost 5 bases and J lost 2; bases outside the gene matches: 19. Germline V gene lookup returns CDR1 SGHTA and CDR2 FQGNSA. This CDR3 is built from 19 residues. CDR3 bases: TGTGCCAGCAGCCCCCCCCCCGGGGCTAGCGGTTATCTCACAGATACGCAGTATTTT. This translates into CASSPPPGASGYLTDTQYF.

This chain joins TRBV7-2 and TRBJ1-2; D unresolved. Trimming pared 1 base from V and 3 bases from J, leaving 9 bases between. The CDR3 has 14 residues. CDR1 is SGHTA and CDR2 is FQGNSA in the germline V gene. The CDR3 DNA follows: TGTGCCAGCAGCTTAGAGGGTATGGACTATGGCTACACCTTC. Protein product: CASSLEGMDYGYTF.